The 22 T cell receptor beta chains below were found in one sample sequenced in a study of blood T cell repertoires in COVID-19. Assay used: immunoSEQ multiplex PCR; TCRdb lists only in-frame clones, some missing. The sample contains about 260,000 clones, about 87% of which appear only once. Sequenced material: peripheral blood. These receptors were taken from a woman aged 40 to 50 who had recovered from COVID-19.

Concerning this clone itself: At the DNA level, this CDR3 is encoded by other sequences in the same sample as well. The CDR3 here is CASSMRQVYGYTF. CDR3 in DNA: TGTGCCAGTAGTATGAGACAGGTCTATGGCTACACCTTC. The chain employs TRBV19 and TRBJ1-2; D is possibly TRBD1 (6 bases). Germline V gene lookup returns CDR1 LNHDA and CDR2 SQIVND (reference sequence). Trimming removed 3 bases at V and 4 bases at J, with 9 bases between. This CDR3 has 13 residues.

V is TRBV25-1 and J is TRBJ1-2; D is ambiguous. The CDR3 has 12 amino acids. Between the trimmed V and J ends, which lost 3 bases and 5 bases, there was a span of 7 bases. CDR1 is MGHDK and CDR2 is SYGVNS in the germline V gene. CDR3 nucleotide sequence: TGTGCCAGCAGTGACGGGAGGTATGGCTACACCTTC. Residues: CASSDGRYGYTF.

The chain employs TRBV21-1 and TRBJ2-1; the DNA was not used to check the table's D call, TRBD2. TRBV21-1 is a recognized pseudogene. This CDR3 comprises 15 residues. The CDR3 is CASSKASGVYNEQFF. DNA for the CDR3: TGTGCCAGCAGCAAAGCAAGCGGAGTATACAATGAGCAGTTCTTC.

The CDR3 DNA reads as TGTGCCAGTAGTCCCCTTTTGACAGGGGGATTGGAGACCCAGTACTTC. Its translation: CASSPLLTGGLETQYF. The V and J genes are TRBV19 and TRBJ2-5; 9 nucleotides align to TRBD1. Germline-derived CDR1 and CDR2 are LNHDA and SQIVND (reference sequence). After removal of 5 bases from V and 5 bases from J, the junction contained 12 bases not matched to a gene. CDR3 size: 16 residues.

The gene calls are TRBV18 and TRBJ2-7; tentatively, D is TRBD2 (5 bases). Germline lookup yields CDR1 KGHSH and CDR2 LQKENI. This CDR3 spans 14 amino acids. V was clipped by 3 bases and J by 2 bases, with 11 bases between them. CDR3 nucleotides: TGTGCCAGCTCACCGGACCCGCGGGCCTACGAGCAGTACTTC. Protein: CASSPDPRAYEQYF.

V usage is TRBV6-5 and J usage is TRBJ1-2; D perhaps matches TRBD1 (5 bases). V lost 6 bases, J lost 7 bases, and 18 bases lay in between. The CDR3 totals 14 residues. Per the germline V gene, CDR1 is MNHEY and CDR2 is SVGAGI. The CDR3 reads CASRPTGGVGGYTF. The CDR3 region has the DNA TGTGCCAGCAGGCCGACGGGAGGGGTGGGTGGCTACACCTTC.

The chain uses TRBV18 and TRBJ2-7; D may be TRBD1 (7 bases). The V gene lost 6 bases and the J gene lost 2 bases, with 20 bases spanning the gap. CDR3 length: 16 residues. The V gene's germline CDR1 is KGHSH and CDR2 LQKENI. Written as DNA, the CDR3 is TGTGCCAGCTCCCGGGGGACAGATCAGCCTACCTACGAGCAGTACTTC. It specifies CASSRGTDQPTYEQYF.

This chain links TRBV5-4 with TRBJ1-2; a possible D gene is TRBD1 (5 bases). V lost 2 bases, J lost 2 bases, and 22 bases lay in between. The CDR3 extends over 18 amino acids. Germline CDR1 is SGHNT and CDR2 is YYREEE (reference sequence). In nucleotides, the CDR3 is TGTGCCAGCAGCTTTGAGACAGCTATTACCCCGACCAACTATGGCTACACCTTC. Translation: CASSFETAITPTNYGYTF. The full variable domain, with the rest looked up from reference TRBV5-4 and TRBJ1-2, is ETGVTQSPTHLIKTRGQQVTLRCSSQSGHNTVSWYQQALGQGPQFIFQYYREEENGRGNFPPRFSGLQFPNYSSELNVNALELDDSALYLCASSFETAITPTNYGYTFGSGTRLTVV.

The chain links TRBV4-2 to TRBJ2-1; 7 bases match TRBD1. This CDR3 has 14 amino acids. Germline V gene lookup returns CDR1 LGHNA and CDR2 YNFKEQ. Unmatched junction bases numbered 5, after V lost 0 bases and J lost 9 bases. Here the CDR3 reads CASSQDSRTGEQFF. The CDR3 DNA reads TGTGCCAGCAGCCAAGATTCCAGGACAGGTGAGCAGTTCTTC.

The chain has TRBV4-3 and TRBJ1-2; 10 bases match TRBD1. This CDR3 is 15 amino acids long. V gave up 0 bases and J gave up 7 bases; unmatched junction bases: 5. Germline CDR1 and CDR2: LGHNA and YSLEER. The chain's CDR3 is CASSQDRTGGGGYTF. CDR3 DNA: TGCGCCAGCAGCCAAGACCGGACAGGGGGGGGTGGCTACACCTTC.

This chain connects TRBV24-1 to TRBJ2-3; a possible D gene is TRBD1 (6 bases). The germline CDR1 and CDR2 sequences are KGHDR and SFDVKD. The CDR3 is 17 amino acids. Trimming removed 5 bases at V and 0 bases at J, with 17 bases between. The CDR3 nucleotides read TGTGCCACCAGTGCCACGCGACCGGGACACAGCACAGATACGCAGTATTTT. This codes for CATSATRPGHSTDTQYF.

Concerning this clone: The sample has other DNA sequences that encode this CDR3 too. This chain connects TRBV4-3 to TRBJ2-7; TRBD2 aligns across 7 bases. This CDR3 has 14 residues. The J segment lost 4 bases and the V segment lost 1 base, leaving 4 bases of the junction unmatched. CDR1 and CDR2 (germline): LGHNA, YSLEER. The CDR3 loop reads CASSQGGGGYEQYF. CDR3 DNA sequence: TGCGCCAGCAGCCAAGGTGGGGGAGGGTACGAGCAGTACTTC.

The chain couples TRBV5-6 to TRBJ2-5, with D maybe TRBD1 (6 bases). This CDR3 region has 14 residues. Trimming left V 7 bases short and J 5 bases short, with 18 bases between. From germline, CDR1 is SGHDT and CDR2 YYEEEE. The DNA for the CDR3 is TGTGCCAGCTGCAGGGGCCGGGTCGGGGAGACCCAGTACTTC. Protein: CASCRGRVGETQYF.

The V gene is TRBV7-2, the J gene TRBJ1-1; TRBD1 aligns across 7 bases. Germline values: CDR1 SGHTA, CDR2 FQGNSA. With V trimmed by 1 base and J by 10 bases, 9 bases remained unmatched. This CDR3 has 14 residues. CDR3 protein: CASSLERGDSRAFF. The CDR3 bases are TGTGCCAGCAGCTTAGAGAGGGGGGACAGTAGAGCTTTCTTT.

This clone was counted only a few times. The chain carries TRBV19 and TRBJ1-2; 8 bases line up with TRBD1. V gave up 6 bases and J gave up 7 bases; unmatched junction bases: 7. Germline V gene lookup returns CDR1 LNHDA and CDR2 SQIVND (reference sequence). The CDR3 is 13 residues long. The CDR3 bases are TGTGCCAGTAGCTCGACAGGGGTGGGTGGCTACACCTTC. Its protein is CASSSTGVGGYTF.

This chain links TRBV19 with TRBJ2-3; possibly TRBD2 for D (7 bases). The V end was cut by 8 bases, the J end by 4 bases, with 25 bases between. Germline V gene lookup returns CDR1 LNHDA and CDR2 SQIVND (reference sequence). The CDR3 has 17 amino acids. CDR3 loop: CASGHEGGPISADTQYF. CDR3 nucleotide sequence: TGTGCCAGTGGTCATGAGGGGGGGCCTATATCCGCAGATACGCAGTATTTT. The whole variable domain, filled in from reference TRBV19 and TRBJ2-3, reads DGGITQSPKYLFRKEGQNVTLSCEQNLNHDAMYWYRQDPGQGLRLIYYSQIVNDFQKGDIAEGYSVSREKKESFPLTVTSAQKNPTAFYLCASGHEGGPISADTQYFGPGTRLTVL.

The genes are TRBV5-1 and TRBJ2-7; TRBD1 aligns across 7 bases. This CDR3 is built from 14 residues. V was clipped by 1 base and J by 3 bases; unmatched bases: 4. CDR1 is SGHRS and CDR2 is YFSETQ in the germline V gene. CDR3 amino acids: CASSLRGRNYEQYF. The CDR3 nucleotides read TGCGCCAGCAGCTTGAGGGGGCGAAACTACGAGCAGTACTTC.

This chain uses TRBV19 with TRBJ1-4; D might be TRBD1 (6 bases). This CDR3 has 17 residues. With 4 bases removed from V and 6 bases from J, the gap between germline ends came to 21 bases. Germline V gene sequence: CDR1 LNHDA, CDR2 SQIVND (reference sequence). The CDR3 sequence is CASSTIDRRWADEKLFF. The CDR3 nucleotides are TGTGCCAGTAGTACAATCGACAGGCGTTGGGCGGATGAAAAACTGTTTTTT.

Only one count was recorded for this clone. V and J are TRBV5-6 and TRBJ1-1, with D perhaps TRBD1 (5 bases). The CDR3 extends over 14 amino acids. Germline lookup yields CDR1 SGHDT and CDR2 YYEEEE. V lost 3 bases and J lost 3, with 12 bases in between. Here the CDR3 reads CASSWDGTYTEAFF. The CDR3 bases are TGTGCCAGCAGCTGGGACGGGACTTACACTGAAGCTTTCTTT.

The V gene is TRBV18, the J gene TRBJ2-2, with 7 bases lining up with TRBD1. The J segment lost 4 bases and the V segment lost 4 bases, leaving 0 bases of the junction unmatched. Germline V lookup: CDR1 KGHSH, CDR2 LQKENI. This CDR3 region has 13 residues. The CDR3 sequence is CASSHRGTGELFF. The CDR3 DNA sequence: TGTGCCAGCTCACACAGGGGCACCGGGGAGCTGTTTTTT.

The V call is TRBV6-4, the J call TRBJ2-1, with 11 bases matching TRBD2. Germline V CDR1 and CDR2: MRHNA, SNTAGT. The CDR3 has 16 residues. V lost 3 bases and J lost 4; bases outside the gene matches: 5. The CDR3 sequence is CASSEASGGLYNEQFF. The CDR3, as DNA: TGTGCCAGCAGTGAGGCTAGCGGGGGGCTATACAATGAGCAGTTCTTC.

The V gene is TRBV18, the J gene TRBJ2-2, with D unresolved. This CDR3 region has 11 residues. Germline V CDR1 and CDR2: KGHSH, LQKENI. With 8 bases removed from V and 7 bases from J, the gap between germline ends came to 8 bases. The CDR3 loop reads CASTGLGELFF. DNA for the CDR3: TGTGCCAGCACGGGTCTCGGGGAGCTGTTTTTT.